Given below is one TCR beta chain in context. This entry belongs to a study of blood T cell repertoires in COVID-19. Measured with immunoSEQ multiplex PCR; TCRdb has only the in-frame clones, and not every one. Among about 140,000 clones, around nine tenths were seen once, and the ten largest hold under 6%. CDR1 is MGHRA and CDR2 is YSYEKL in the germline V gene. The V and J ends lost 0 bases and 6 bases, in that order; junction bases with no gene match: 8. This CDR3 is built from 16 residues. The clonotype originates from a human donor in a cohort sampled during active COVID-19. The sample taken for sequencing was peripheral blood. The J gene is TRBJ2-1, the V gene TRBV4-1, with TRBD2 matching over 7 bases. The DNA for the CDR3 is TGCGCCAGCAGCCAAGATAGGGACTACCTTGTCAATGAGCAGTTCTTC. Translated, it gives CASSQDRDYLVNEQFF.